This T cell receptor (beta chain) is from a study of beta chain features in type 1 diabetes. The table lists this clone with a few counts. The V and J ends lost 7 bases and 5 bases, in that order; junction bases with no gene match: 6. The length of the CDR3 is 14 residues. Looked up from germline, CDR1 is MNHEY and CDR2 is SMNVEV (reference sequence). The entirety of the isolated RNA underwent reverse transcription, so expressed TCRB transcripts were sequenced. Measured with immunoSEQ multiplex PCR; TCRdb has only the in-frame clones, and not every one. The sample lists about 270,000 clones, 13% to 15% seen once, with more than 0.02% in the top ten.

V gene TRBV27 combines with J gene TRBJ1-5; 9 bases align to TRBD1. Sequencing was performed on naive CD4+ T cells from blood. The receptor was derived from a woman aged 35 to 49 in good health. The CDR3 region has the DNA TGTGCCAGCAAACCGGGACAGGGCCATCAGCCCCAGCATTTT. Its protein product is CASKPGQGHQPQHF.